This TCR beta chain came from a study of shared clonotypes between healthy human individuals. Across several immunoSEQ plates, the genomic DNA of each subset was split evenly. The data were produced by immunoSEQ multiplex PCR, yet TCRdb's version contains in-frame clones alone and is incomplete. The table lists tens of thousands of clones, around 57% of them singletons. The germline gives CDR1 SGHRS, CDR2 YFSETQ. The CDR3 contains 15 residues. Trimming pared 1 base from V and 4 bases from J, leaving 14 bases between. The material sequenced was memory CD8+ T cells sorted from blood. The subset denotes: CD45RO+ cells pooled with CCR7-negative TemRA cells. The receptor's source is a man younger than 40 in good health. The chain recombines TRBV5-1 with TRBJ2-5; D remains ambiguous. DNA for the CDR3: TGCGCCAGCAGCTTGTTCCTCGCCGGGTCAGAGACCCAGTACTTC. Translated, it gives CASSLFLAGSETQYF.